This is a list of T cell receptor beta chains from one sample in a study of regulatory T cells in long-lasting Graves disease. A single record per CDR3 protein comes from TCRdb applying MiXCR to the multiplex PCR reads. The sample lists roughly 420,000 distinct CDR3 sequences; around 15% were seen once. The specimen was peripheral blood mononuclear cells (PBMCs), collected at new diagnosis, from a patient treated with antithyroid drugs. All receptors come from a female donor with Graves disease. CDR3s include the opening cysteine and the closing phenylalanine or tryptophan. D genes are given only for firm matches.

V gene,D gene,CDR3 protein
TRBV30,TRBD1,CAWSRDRDTEAFF
TRBV20-1,TRBD2,CSARDIAGESDEQFF
TRBV28,NA,CASSLRGMAPLHF
TRBV7-9,NA,CASSSPPYGEETQYF
TRBV28,NA,CASTGDTEAFF
TRBV20-1,TRBD2,CSARPGLAGYNEQFF
TRBV24-1,TRBD1,CATSEQGDTDTQYF
TRBV5-5,NA,CASTPRGGGNQPQHF
TRBV4-1,TRBD1,CASSQIQGFGQPQHF
TRBV25-1,NA,CASSTSTSLTYEQYF
TRBV6-1,NA,CASSESRWGREQYF
TRBV27,NA,CASSSGGQPQHF
TRBV7-2,NA,CASSPRTGPPPDTQYF
TRBV6-1,TRBD2,CASSLGPSGSYNEQFF
TRBV6-2/TRBV6-3,NA,CASSLKEPYSNQPQHF
TRBV11-2,NA,CASTNIGGEEEGYTF
TRBV12-3/TRBV12-4,TRBD1,CASSPGTAVRPQHF
TRBV2,NA,CASTKDRKLFF
TRBV20-1,NA,CSARTATLSNQPQHF
TRBV6-1,NA,CASSLHRPYNEKLFF
TRBV7-2,NA,CASSLAAAMSSYEQYF
TRBV7-2,NA,CASSFSGTPGGGYTF
TRBV10-3,NA,CAISPDLNTEAFF
TRBV4-3,NA,CASSQEGFLDGYTF
TRBV5-1,NA,CASSGQGKANEQFF
TRBV5-6,NA,CASSLNSIDSYGYTF
TRBV7-6,NA,CASSPPGTATSQYF
TRBV29-1,TRBD1,CSGGQGSETQYF
TRBV10-3,NA,CAISPRSLGTGKDGYTF
TRBV4-3,NA,CASSQVWSSNYGYTF
TRBV6-5,NA,CASSYSALVGEKLFF
TRBV6-9,NA,CASSYYREAFF
TRBV12-3/TRBV12-4,TRBD1,CASSSGTGGSNQPQHF
TRBV7-6,NA,CASSRAGSGANVLTF
TRBV12-3/TRBV12-4,NA,CASSFGGGLAGYTF
TRBV9,TRBD2,CASSFRTRSGTGELFF
TRBV28,NA,CASSLAAPNTEAFF
TRBV20-1,NA,CSARANRANEQYF
TRBV24-1,NA,CATNDGGGGPQHF
TRBV27,NA,CASTTRASGEQFF
TRBV6-5,NA,CASSYSGRGEQYF
TRBV2,TRBD2,CASSVKAGSTDTQYF
TRBV7-9,NA,CASSLETAGDTGF
TRBV7-2,TRBD2,CASSSKSGGRYNEQFF
TRBV29-1,NA,CSLGLGEAFF